The clone carrying this T cell receptor beta chain occurred many times. What it recognizes is unknown. Using constant-segment primers, 5'RACE produced TCR alpha and TCR beta cDNA libraries carrying sample barcodes and UMIs. Each CDR3 protein is one row after TCRdb ran MiXCR on the 5' RACE reads. This sample yields about 270,000 distinct CDR3 sequences, of which roughly 16% are seen a single time; approximately 25% belongs to the top ten. The sample originates from a study of T-cell memory formation after mild COVID-19. Looking at the study overall: In these data, TCR clusters were largely donor specific.

CDR3 length: 15 amino acids. The germline CDR1 and CDR2 sequences are LGHNA and YSLEER. The germline V and J ends were trimmed by 0 bases and 4 bases, with 12 bases remaining between them. The study, taken as a whole, reports: Clones shrinking between day 15 and 85 showed a balanced CD4/CD8 split, and those that grew later tilted toward CD4+. The finding that pre-infection memory included some responding clones suggested that cross-reactive memory joined.

The V call is TRBV4-3, the J call TRBJ2-5, with D hard to call. The sequence came from a man aged 18 to 29 who had mild COVID-19 (a few samples of this study predate the infection). Cell type and time point are not known. Sequencing input: PBMCs or a T cell subset sorted from them (not recorded which). This CDR3 is CASSQEAYRRETQYF. CDR3 DNA sequence: TGCGCCAGCAGCCAAGAGGCCTACCGACGAGAGACCCAGTACTTC.